Each of the 30 T cell receptor beta chains below was sequenced from the same sample in a study of T cell clonality in common variable immunodeficiency. For these receptors, no antigen is known. Assay: immunoSEQ multiplex PCR; the TCRdb copy retains only in-frame clones and omits some. The repertoire consists of some 10,000 clones, none detected only once. Study-level results: In common variable immunodeficiency, TCR beta chains reportedly carried fewer deletions and N-nucleotide insertions.

What was sequenced was peripheral blood mononuclear cells. The receptor set was obtained from a human donor with common variable immunodeficiency.

This clone is medium-sized. The read terminates 3 residues before the CDR3 end, so the remaining end is supplied by the germline J gene. This chain links TRBV20-1 with TRBJ2-7; D possibly corresponds to TRBD2 (6 bases). The CDR3 sequence is 15 residues long. V was clipped by 0 bases and J by 3 bases, with 15 bases between them. The germline gives CDR1 DFQATT, CDR2 SNEGSKA (reference sequence). The CDR3 here is CSAREIAEVIYEQYF. The covered CDR3 bases are TGCAGTGCTAGAGAGATAGCGGAGGTAATCTACGAG.

A few counts support this clone. The read terminates 3 residues ahead of where the CDR3 ends, so the germline J gene completes it. The V gene is TRBV19, the J gene TRBJ2-1, with 7 bases identical to TRBD2. Germline CDR1 is LNHDA and CDR2 is SQIVND (reference sequence). Trimming at V came to 5 bases and at J to 5 bases, leaving 9 bases not matched to a gene. CDR3 length: 15 residues. The CDR3 sequence: CASSSRGLGNNEQFF. The sequenced part of the CDR3 DNA is TGTGCCAGTAGTTCCCGAGGACTAGGAAACAATGAG.

A word on this clone: Read data end 3 residues before the CDR3 end; the end is taken from the germline J gene. The rearrangement joins TRBV2 to TRBJ1-2; D is unclear. Trimming took off 8 bases at V and 2 bases at J, with 9 bases between the two ends. Per the germline V gene, CDR1 is SNHLY and CDR2 is FYNNEI. This CDR3 is built from 12 residues. Incomplete CDR3 DNA: TGTGCCAGCGTTCGCCTAAACTATGGC. This codes for CASVRLNYG. In full, the CDR3 reads CASVRLNYGYTF.

There are a few counts of this clone. The DNA ends 3 residues before the CDR3 does, and the rest of the CDR3 is filled in from the germline J gene. The chain carries TRBV7-2 and TRBJ1-3; 7 nucleotides align to TRBD1. The V gene end was trimmed by 7 bases and the J gene end by 0 bases; junction bases not matched to a gene: 6. The germline V gene encodes CDR1 SGHTA and CDR2 FQGNSA. The CDR3 consists of 15 residues. The part of the CDR3 DNA that was read is TGTGCCAGCACCCTGGACAGGACCTCTGGAAACACC. Residues: CASTLDRTSGNT. The full CDR3 sequence reads CASTLDRTSGNTIYF.

This clone was observed a few times. Coverage ceases 3 residues before the CDR3 finishes, and the germline J gene fills in the end. The chain recombines TRBV7-2 with TRBJ2-7; D gene ambiguous. From germline, CDR1 is SGHTA and CDR2 FQGNSA. The CDR3 consists of 11 residues. V was pared by 5 bases and J by 6 bases, with 8 bases between. The CDR3 DNA, read in part, is TGTGCCAGCAGCCCCTTTCGCGAG. Protein product: CASSPFRE. The whole CDR3 protein reads CASSPFREQYF.

A few counts support this clone. The read stops 3 residues short of the end of the CDR3; the missing end is completed from the germline J gene. The chain combines TRBV19 with TRBJ2-7; D gene uncertain. The CDR3 length is 16 residues. The V end was cut by 3 bases, the J end by 0 bases, with 15 bases between. Germline V lookup: CDR1 LNHDA, CDR2 SQIVND (reference sequence). Partial CDR3 DNA: TGTGCCAGTAGTATCTCCAGTCACCCGAGCTCCTACGAG. Protein product: CASSISSHPSSYE. The whole CDR3 sequence reads CASSISSHPSSYEQYF.

Points on this clone: Coverage ceases 3 residues before the CDR3 finishes, and the germline J gene fills in the end. J is TRBJ2-1 and V is TRBV7-6; D call uncertain. The germline V gene has CDR1 SGHVS and CDR2 FNYEAQ. V lost 8 bases, J lost 9 bases, and 14 bases lay in between. This CDR3 has 12 residues. The CDR3 sequence: CASAPGRVEQFF. CDR3 DNA, as far as it was read: TGTGCCAGCGCCCCCGGTAGGGTTGAG.

This clone was seen a handful of times. The CDR3 is cut off 3 residues early in the read; its end comes from the germline J gene. This chain joins TRBV7-8 and TRBJ2-3, with 9 bases fitting TRBD2. Per the germline V gene, CDR1 is SGHVS and CDR2 is FQNEAQ. V shed 5 bases, J shed 1 base, and the junction held 10 bases outside the gene matches. The CDR3 sequence is 17 residues long. The CDR3 DNA, read in part, is TGTGCCAGCAGCCAACGGACTAGCGATCACCGCACAGATACG. It codes for CASSQRTSDHRTDT. The CDR3 reads in full as CASSQRTSDHRTDTQYF.

Concerning this clone itself: The CDR3 extends 3 residues past the end of the read, so its final part is completed from the germline J gene. The J gene is TRBJ2-7, the V gene TRBV6-2 or TRBV6-3; no firm D call. The CDR3 is 16 amino acids. V lost 0 bases and J lost 6, with 18 bases in between. Per the germline V gene, CDR1 is MNHEY and CDR2 is SVGEGT. The DNA read from the CDR3 is TGTGCCAGCAGTTACTCGGGCCTCCACCTTTCGGTCGAG. The encoded protein is CASSYSGLHLSVE. The whole CDR3 sequence reads CASSYSGLHLSVEQYF.

A word on this clone: With the read ending 3 residues before the CDR3 end, the germline J gene is used to fill in that end. The chain recombines TRBV19 with TRBJ2-2; TRBD1 aligns across 7 bases. The germline gives CDR1 LNHDA, CDR2 SQIVND (reference sequence). Trimming took 9 bases from V and 2 from J; bases not matched to a gene: 6. The CDR3 length is 14 residues. CDR3 DNA (partial): TGTGCCAGCAGAGACAGGGACAACACCGGGGAG. Protein product: CASRDRDNTGE. The whole CDR3 sequence is CASRDRDNTGELFF.

This clone was picked up a small number of times. The sequence runs out 3 residues before the end of the CDR3; the remainder is reconstructed from the germline J gene. V is TRBV19 and J is TRBJ2-5, with 11 bases matching TRBD1. Germline V gene lookup returns CDR1 LNHDA and CDR2 SQIVND (reference sequence). V lost 7 bases and J lost 5; bases outside the gene matches: 3. This CDR3 is built from 13 residues. Partial CDR3 DNA: TGTGCCAGTAAGGACAGGGGGCGTGAGACC. This gives the protein CASKDRGRET. The full-length CDR3 reads as CASKDRGRETQYF. The whole variable domain, remainder taken from reference TRBV19 and TRBJ2-5, is DGGITQSPKYLFRKEGQNVTLSCEQNLNHDAMYWYRQDPGQGLRLIYYSQIVNDFQKGDIAEGYSVSREKKESFPLTVTSAQKNPTAFYLCASKDRGRETQYFGPGTRLLVL.

Only a few counts were recorded for this clone. The CDR3 end is not reached by the read, which stops 3 residues before it; the germline J gene fills it in. The rearrangement uses TRBV10-2 and TRBJ1-2; D unresolved. The V gene's germline CDR1 is WSHSY and CDR2 SAAADI. This CDR3 comprises 12 residues. The ends were cut back, 7 bases at V and 6 bases at J, with 12 bases in the middle. The CDR3 region is CASNPGTNGYTF. The sequenced CDR3 bases are TGCGCCAGCAACCCGGGTACCAATGGC.

This clone was seen more than once but under ten times. The read stops 3 residues short of the end of the CDR3; the missing end is completed from the germline J gene. Other DNA sequences from this sample encode an identical CDR3 as well. The V and J genes are TRBV19 and TRBJ2-1, with 8 bases lining up with TRBD2. This CDR3 is 13 amino acids long. Germline lookup yields CDR1 LNHDA and CDR2 SQIVND (reference sequence). With V trimmed by 9 bases and J by 7 bases, 8 bases remained unmatched. This CDR3 is CASKSGRSNEQFF. The covered CDR3 bases are TGTGCCAGCAAGAGCGGGAGATCGAATGAG.

This clone was counted between two and nine times. The read halts 3 residues ahead of the CDR3 end, with the missing end drawn from the germline J gene. V is TRBV6-2 or TRBV6-3 and J is TRBJ2-7; TRBD2 matches 9 bases. V trimming: 5 bases; J trimming: 0 bases; junction bases outside the gene matches: 8. CDR3 size: 16 residues. Germline V gives CDR1 MNHEY, CDR2 SVGEGT. The sequenced part of the CDR3 DNA is TGTGCCAGCAGTATGGCGGGGGGGACAACCTCCTACGAG. Translation gives CASSMAGGTTSYE. The entire CDR3 protein reads CASSMAGGTTSYEQYF.

For this clone: The CDR3 end falls 3 residues outside the read, so it is completed with the germline J gene. This rearrangement joins TRBV19 to TRBJ1-1, with 9 positions matching TRBD1. Germline CDR1 and CDR2: LNHDA and SQIVND (reference sequence). The CDR3 contains 14 residues. Losses at the gene ends were 6 bases for V and 1 base for J; bases not matched to a gene: 3. Partial CDR3 DNA: TGTGCCAGTAGGACACAGGGGGCGAACACTGAA. This translates into CASRTQGANTE. The complete CDR3 reads CASRTQGANTEAFF. Variable domain in full (rest from reference TRBV19 and TRBJ1-1): DGGITQSPKYLFRKEGQNVTLSCEQNLNHDAMYWYRQDPGQGLRLIYYSQIVNDFQKGDIAEGYSVSREKKESFPLTVTSAQKNPTAFYLCASRTQGANTEAFFGQGTRLTVV.

This clone was seen a handful of times. Sequencing ends 3 residues short of the CDR3 end; the germline J gene provides the rest. V is TRBV7-2 and J is TRBJ2-3, with 10 bases matching TRBD2. CDR1 and CDR2 (germline): SGHTA, FQGNSA. Trimming removed 5 bases from V and 2 bases from J; junction bases left unmatched: 4. The CDR3 runs to 15 residues. The CDR3 region is CASSRLAGATDTQYF. The sequenced part of the CDR3 DNA is TGTGCCAGCAGCCGTCTAGCGGGAGCCACAGATACG.

Turning to this clone: Coverage ceases 3 residues before the CDR3 finishes, and the germline J gene fills in the end. The chain carries TRBV18 and TRBJ2-5; no clear D gene. Germline lookup yields CDR1 KGHSH and CDR2 LQKENI. This CDR3 spans 11 amino acids. V was pared by 0 bases and J by 7 bases, with 3 bases between. The CDR3 DNA, read in part, is TGTGCCAGCTCACCACCCGGGACC. Residues: CASSPPGT. In full, the CDR3 reads CASSPPGTQYF.

As for this clone: Read data end 3 residues before the CDR3 end; the end is taken from the germline J gene. This chain connects TRBV19 to TRBJ2-1; the match to TRBD1 covers 8 bases. This CDR3 has 14 amino acids. Germline CDR1 reads LNHDA; CDR2 reads SQIVND (reference sequence). Trimming took 6 bases from V and 3 from J; bases not matched to a gene: 4. The CDR3 bases that were read are TGTGCCAGTAGGACAGGGGACATCTACAATGAG. Translating gives CASRTGDIYNE. The CDR3 in full is CASRTGDIYNEQFF.

As for this clone: The read is 3 residues too short to cover the CDR3 end, so that end is filled in from the germline J gene. The chain is built from TRBV19 and TRBJ2-7, with 9 bases aligning to TRBD2. The CDR3 is made up of 15 amino acids. V lost 5 bases to trimming and J lost 4 bases; unmatched junction nucleotides: 9. Looked up from germline, CDR1 is LNHDA and CDR2 is SQIVND (reference sequence). The CDR3 bases that were read are TGTGCCAGTAGTGATAGCGGGAGCTCGCTATACGAG. Protein sequence: CASSDSGSSLYE. The CDR3, in full, reads CASSDSGSSLYEQYF.

As regards this clone: Read coverage stops 3 residues before the CDR3 terminus; the germline J gene supplies the remainder. The chain joins TRBV2 to TRBJ2-1, with 11 bases that match TRBD2. The CDR3 spans 16 residues. The germline V gene has CDR1 SNHLY and CDR2 FYNNEI. V shed 10 bases, J shed 4 bases, and the junction held 12 bases outside the gene matches. This CDR3 is CAKQVASGRSYNEQFF. CDR3 bases read: TGTGCCAAGCAGGTCGCTAGCGGGAGGTCATACAATGAG.

This clone turned up a few times. The read terminates 3 residues before the CDR3 end, so the remaining end is supplied by the germline J gene. The rearrangement links TRBV5-1 to TRBJ2-5; D unclear. In germline, CDR1 is SGHRS, CDR2 YFSETQ. The CDR3 has 11 residues. Between the trimmed V and J ends, which lost 4 bases and 1 base, there was a span of 2 bases. CDR3 DNA, as far as it was read: TGCGCCAGCAGCCGCCAAGAGACC. It specifies CASSRQET. The whole CDR3 region reads CASSRQETQYF. Full variable domain (remainder filled in from reference TRBV5-1 and TRBJ2-5): KAGVTQTPRYLIKTRGQQVTLSCSPISGHRSVSWYQQTPGQGLQFLFEYFSETQRNKGNFPGRFSGRQFSNSRSEMNVSTLELGDSALYLCASSRQETQYFGPGTRLLVL.

There are a few counts of this clone. Read data end 3 residues before the CDR3 end; the end is taken from the germline J gene. V usage is TRBV19 and J usage is TRBJ1-2, with D possibly matching TRBD1 (5 bases). From germline, CDR1 is LNHDA and CDR2 SQIVND (reference sequence). CDR3 length: 14 residues. Trimming shortened V by 9 bases and J by 5 bases, and 19 bases separated the two germline ends. The CDR3 spells CASIPAGRFYGYTF. The covered CDR3 bases are TGTGCCAGCATCCCGGCAGGGAGATTTTATGGC.

This clone was picked up a small number of times. The part of the CDR3 DNA that was read is TGTGCCAGCAGCCCCGGGACAGAATGGTACAATGAG. Its protein product is CASSPGTEWYNE. The CDR3 as a whole reads CASSPGTEWYNEQFF. The gene calls are TRBV7-2 and TRBJ2-1; 7 nucleotides align to TRBD1. The read comes to an end 3 residues before the CDR3 does, leaving the germline J gene to fill in the end. The germline V gene has CDR1 SGHTA and CDR2 FQGNSA. The CDR3 has 15 amino acids. With V trimmed by 5 bases and J by 4 bases, 8 bases remained unmatched.

This clone was counted between two and nine times. The sequenced CDR3 bases are TGTGCCAGTAGTATACGGGGGGACAGGGACATTTACGAG. Translating gives CASSIRGDRDIYE. The entire CDR3 is CASSIRGDRDIYEQYF. This chain joins TRBV19 and TRBJ2-7, with 9 bases that match TRBD1. The read ends 3 residues early relative to the CDR3; the germline J gene fills the gap. CDR1 is LNHDA, CDR2 SQIVND, per germline (reference sequence). The CDR3 covers 16 residues. V dropped 2 bases and J dropped 4; count of bases not matched to a gene: 9.

A few counts support this clone. The read halts 3 residues ahead of the CDR3 end, with the missing end drawn from the germline J gene. The rearrangement joins TRBV18 to TRBJ2-7; D not certain. CDR1 KGHSH and CDR2 LQKENI come from the germline V gene. This CDR3 contains 16 residues. The V and J ends lost 6 bases and 4 bases respectively, with 22 bases between them. Incomplete CDR3 DNA: TGTGCCAGCTCGCCCCCCAAGGCCAAAGGGCCATACGAG. Protein sequence: CASSPPKAKGPYE. The entire CDR3 protein reads CASSPPKAKGPYEQYF.

This clone was seen a few times. The read comes to an end 3 residues before the CDR3 does, leaving the germline J gene to fill in the end. The chain combines TRBV19 with TRBJ2-1; 14 nucleotides line up with TRBD2. CDR3 length: 19 amino acids. Germline trimming cut 5 bases from V and 7 bases from J; bases unmatched to any gene: 16. From germline, CDR1 is LNHDA and CDR2 SQIVND (reference sequence). This CDR3 reads CASSLTSGRAGAMGNEQFF. The covered CDR3 bases are TGTGCCAGTAGTTTGACTAGCGGGAGGGCCGGGGCTATGGGGAATGAG.

About this clone: At one of its ends the junction is not consistent with the germline gene, which may arise from a read error. The read stops 3 residues short of the end of the CDR3; the missing end is completed from the germline J gene. This chain links TRBV7-7 with TRBJ2-3; tentative D call: TRBD1 (7 bases). The CDR3 contains 15 residues. CDR1 and CDR2 (germline): SSHAT, FNYEAQ (reference sequence). The CDR3 bases that were read are TGTGCTAGCAGCGCGGCGGGACAGCCCGGAGATACG. It codes for CASSAAGQPGDT. In full, the CDR3 is CASSAAGQPGDTQYF.

As for this clone: Read data end 3 residues before the CDR3 end; the end is taken from the germline J gene. V and J are TRBV19 and TRBJ2-3, with D tentatively TRBD2 (6 bases). CDR1 LNHDA and CDR2 SQIVND come from the germline V gene (reference sequence). The CDR3 sequence is 14 residues long. V dropped 7 bases and J dropped 1 base, with 12 bases sitting between them. The part of the CDR3 DNA that was read is TGTGCCAGTAACTCGGGACTCCGCACAGATACG. This translates into CASNSGLRTDT. The full CDR3 reads CASNSGLRTDTQYF.

This clone was observed a handful of times. The read halts 3 residues ahead of the CDR3 end, with the missing end drawn from the germline J gene. This sequence joins TRBV7-9 and TRBJ2-1; D perhaps matches TRBD2 (7 bases). The germline CDR1 and CDR2 sequences are SEHNR and FQNEAQ (reference sequence). V was cut by 7 bases and J by 9 bases, with 16 bases left in between. The CDR3 has 13 amino acids. CDR3 in amino acids: CASTLMGGPEQFF. Partial CDR3 DNA: TGTGCCAGCACCTTGATGGGGGGGCCTGAG.

Many counts were recorded for this clone. The observed sequence ends 3 residues before the CDR3 terminus, with the missing tail filled in from the germline J gene. The chain uses TRBV6-2 or TRBV6-3 and TRBJ2-5, with 8 bases aligning to TRBD1. The CDR3 sequence is 13 residues long. Germline V gives CDR1 MNHEY, CDR2 SVGEGT. Trimming took 2 bases from V and 5 from J; bases not matched to a gene: 1. The CDR3 reads CASSYRDRETQYF. The CDR3 bases that were read are TGTGCCAGCAGTTACCGGGACAGGGAGACC.